Following are 18 T cell receptor beta chains from one sample sequenced in a study of regulatory T cells in long-lasting Graves disease. In building TCR beta libraries, iRepertoire HTBI primers were used together with Arm-PCR of CDR3 regions. TCRdb reprocessed the multiplex PCR reads with MiXCR, giving one entry per CDR3 protein. The repertoire holds about 540,000 distinct CDR3 sequences, with approximately 13% as singletons. As for time point: newly diagnosed GD, antithyroid drugs for less than 3 months. Extracted PBMC RNA gave rise to the TCR library. The data also belong to a second study, concerning T cells in Graves' hyperthyroidism and ophthalmopathy.

The specimen was peripheral blood mononuclear cells (PBMCs), collected at new diagnosis, from a patient treated with antithyroid drugs. Receptors originate from a man under 40 with Graves disease.

This clonotype was counted many times. The chain links TRBV5-6 to TRBJ1-1, with TRBD1 as a possible D gene (5 bases). Germline V lookup: CDR1 SGHDT, CDR2 YYEEEE. The V end lost 2 bases, the J end lost 6 bases, and 14 bases lay between the germline ends. This CDR3 is 14 amino acids long. The DNA for the CDR3 is TGTGCCAGCAGCTTTACGGGGGACGGCTCTGAAGCTTTCTTT. Translated: CASSFTGDGSEAFF.

In the case of this clonotype: A much larger clone lies one base from this, so it may be a read error. V and J are TRBV12-3 or TRBV12-4 and TRBJ2-5; a possible D gene is TRBD2 (6 bases). V dropped 2 bases and J dropped 11 bases, with 18 bases sitting between them. This CDR3 has 14 amino acids. In DNA form, the CDR3 reads TGTGCCAGCAGTTTAACGGGAGTGAGGAGTGAGCAGTACTTC. This encodes CASSLTGVRSEQYF.

This clonotype has a handful of counts. The rearrangement joins TRBV24-1 to TRBJ2-4; perhaps TRBD2 as D (5 bases). Germline V CDR1 and CDR2: KGHDR, SFDVKD. The CDR3 length is 14 residues. The V end lost 2 bases, the J end lost 2 bases, and 6 bases lay between the germline ends. In DNA, the CDR3 is TGTGCCACCAGTGATTCGGGATCCAAAAACATTCAGTACTTC. This codes for CATSDSGSKNIQYF.

This clonotype was seen many times. V is TRBV7-2 and J is TRBJ1-4; D uncertain. V was shortened by 0 bases and J by 5 bases, with 4 bases between the two germline ends. The CDR3 has 13 residues. Germline lookup yields CDR1 SGHTA and CDR2 FQGNSA. CDR3 sequence: CASSLAGNEKLFF. The CDR3 nucleotides read TGTGCCAGCAGCTTAGCAGGGAATGAAAAACTGTTTTTT.

There are a few counts of this clonotype. In nucleotides, the CDR3 is TGTGCCACCCAGCTCACAACCACCGGGGAGCTGTTTTTT. Amino acid sequence: CATQLTTTGELFF. The chain employs TRBV24-1 and TRBJ2-2; D not certain. The CDR3 is 13 residues long. The V and J ends lost 9 bases and 4 bases respectively, with 11 bases between them. Germline values: CDR1 KGHDR, CDR2 SFDVKD.

This rearrangement joins TRBV29-1 to TRBJ1-1, with 8 nucleotides matching TRBD1. CDR3 size: 11 residues. After removal of 7 bases from V and 4 bases from J, the junction contained 2 bases not matched to a gene. Germline loops: CDR1 SQVTM, CDR2 ANQGSEA. Here the CDR3 DNA reads TGCAGCGCCGGACAGGGCACTGAAGCTTTCTTT. Translating gives CSAGQGTEAFF.

Only a few counts were recorded for this clonotype. The chain joins TRBV6-1 to TRBJ1-1; D remains ambiguous. The V gene's germline CDR1 is MNHNS and CDR2 SASEGT. The V and J ends lost 5 bases and 6 bases respectively, with 16 bases between them. The CDR3 is made up of 14 amino acids. CDR3 DNA sequence: TGTGCCAGCAGTCTGCCGCAAGGGTGGGCTGAAGCTTTCTTT. It codes for CASSLPQGWAEAFF.

This clonotype was seen a handful of times. This chain joins TRBV18 and TRBJ2-1; D is unclear. Germline V CDR1 and CDR2: KGHSH, LQKENI. Trimming cost V 3 bases and J 5 bases, with 14 bases left between them. The CDR3 spans 15 residues. The CDR3 protein is CASSPTSGQNNEQFF. The CDR3 coding sequence is TGTGCCAGCTCACCTACCTCCGGGCAGAACAATGAGCAGTTCTTC.

This clonotype was seen ten or more times. The J gene is TRBJ2-1, the V gene TRBV24-1, with D hard to call. Germline CDR1 KGHDR, CDR2 SFDVKD. V was pared by 5 bases and J by 7 bases, with 5 bases between. The CDR3 has 11 amino acids. As DNA, the CDR3 is TGTGCCACCAGTGGGGCTAATGAGCAGTTCTTC. The encoded protein is CATSGANEQFF.

This clonotype was recorded a few times. This chain connects TRBV7-3 to TRBJ2-1; D is ambiguous. Trimming left V 0 bases short and J 0 bases short, with 6 bases between. Germline values: CDR1 SGHTA, CDR2 FQGTGA. The CDR3 spans 15 residues. CDR3: CASSLTRSSYNEQFF. The CDR3, as DNA: TGTGCCAGCAGCTTAACCAGGAGCTCCTACAATGAGCAGTTCTTC.

There are many counts of this clonotype. V gene TRBV3-1 combines with J gene TRBJ2-7; no reliable D call. Trimming left V 1 base short and J 3 bases short, with 10 bases between. The CDR3 totals 14 residues. CDR1 LGHDT and CDR2 YNNKEL come from the germline V gene (reference sequence). This chain's CDR3 is CASSQGLSDYEQYF. The CDR3 coding sequence is TGTGCCAGCAGCCAAGGCCTATCCGACTACGAGCAGTACTTC.

This clonotype was counted ten times or more. This chain connects TRBV11-2 to TRBJ2-1; D gene unclear. Germline V gene data show CDR1 as SGHAT and CDR2 as FQNNGV. The CDR3 has 11 residues. V dropped 2 bases and J dropped 15 bases, with 11 bases sitting between them. CDR3 DNA sequence: TGTGCCAGCAGCTTACTCGAGATTCCGTTCTTC. Amino acid sequence: CASSLLEIPFF.

In its sample, this clonotype was seen many times. The gene calls are TRBV11-2 and TRBJ2-3; D ambiguous. Trimming removed 5 bases at V and 2 bases at J, with 14 bases between. The germline V gene has CDR1 SGHAT and CDR2 FQNNGV. There are 15 residues in the CDR3. The CDR3 spells CASSLGQIPTDTQYF. The CDR3, as DNA: TGTGCCAGCAGCCTTGGGCAGATACCCACAGATACGCAGTATTTT. Full variable domain (missing parts from reference TRBV11-2 and TRBJ2-3): EAGVAQSPRYKIIEKRQSVAFWCNPISGHATLYWYQQILGQGPKLLIQFQNNGVVDDSQLPKDRFSAERLKGVDSTLKIQPAKLEDSAVYLCASSLGQIPTDTQYFGPGTRLTVL.

This chain links TRBV6-1 with TRBJ2-4; 12 bases match TRBD2. Unmatched junction bases numbered 21, after V lost 6 bases and J lost 0 bases. Germline CDR1 is MNHNS and CDR2 is SASEGT. The CDR3 spans 22 residues. The CDR3, as DNA: TGTGCCAGCAGCCGACTTGGATCCGGGACTAGCGGGCTCCAGAAAGCCAAAAACATTCAGTACTTC. It is translated as CASSRLGSGTSGLQKAKNIQYF.

This clonotype was seen repeatedly, ten times or more. The gene calls are TRBV24-1 and TRBJ2-1; D call uncertain. This CDR3 comprises 12 residues. CDR1 KGHDR and CDR2 SFDVKD come from the germline V gene. V shed 1 base and J shed 6 bases, with 3 bases lying between them. CDR3 DNA: TGTGCCACCAGTGATTTTCGCAATGAGCAGTTCTTC. It is translated as CATSDFRNEQFF.

This clonotype has just a few counts. This chain connects TRBV27 to TRBJ1-2, with D maybe TRBD1 (5 bases). In germline, CDR1 is MNHEY, CDR2 SMNVEV (reference sequence). Trimming removed 0 bases at V and 5 bases at J, with 13 bases between. The CDR3 runs 15 residues. The CDR3 DNA is TGTGCCAGCAGTTTATCTTCCGGGACGTTATATGGCTACACCTTC. This encodes CASSLSSGTLYGYTF.

This clonotype was counted ten times or more. The chain uses TRBV2 and TRBJ2-6, with D unresolved. From germline, CDR1 is SNHLY and CDR2 FYNNEI. The CDR3 extends over 14 amino acids. Trimming took off 3 bases at V and 0 bases at J, with 3 bases between the two ends. CDR3 sequence: CASSDISGANVLTF. In nucleotides, the CDR3 is TGTGCCAGCAGTGACATCTCTGGGGCCAACGTCCTGACTTTC.

This clonotype was counted a few times. J is TRBJ2-7 and V is TRBV7-8; D might be TRBD2 (5 bases). The V and J ends lost 2 bases and 2 bases respectively, with 10 bases between them. The CDR3 totals 14 residues. CDR1 and CDR2 (germline): SGHVS, FQNEAQ. The CDR3 DNA sequence: TGTGCCAGCAGCTTACTGCGGGTCCCCTACGAGCAGTACTTC. It specifies CASSLLRVPYEQYF.